A single sample gave rise to the 8 T cell receptor beta chains below, sequenced in a study of T cell responses to AZD1222 COVID-19 vaccine. Produced via immunoSEQ multiplex PCR; TCRdb's table is partial and in-frame only. The data show 45,000 to 70,000 clones, about 90% seen once. The input for sequencing was peripheral blood, taken 28 days after the second AZD1222 dose. Source of these receptors: an adult who received the AZD1222 COVID-19 vaccine.

This clone occurred once. The chain employs TRBV3-1 (or the pseudogene TRBV3-2) and TRBJ2-1; D possibly uses TRBD1 or TRBD2 (5 bases each). Between the trimmed V and J ends, which lost 4 bases and 10 bases, there was a span of 14 bases. CDR1 LGHDT and CDR2 YNNKEL come from the germline V gene (reference sequence). This CDR3 spans 13 amino acids. The CDR3 DNA sequence: TGTGCCAGCAGCCTATTTTCCGAGGGGGAGCAGTTCTTC. This codes for CASSLFSEGEQFF.

The chain employs TRBV15 and TRBJ1-2, with 8 nucleotides matching TRBD1. The CDR3 runs to 16 residues. From germline, CDR1 is LNHNV and CDR2 YYDKDF (reference sequence). The trim removed 3 bases at V and 4 bases at J, leaving 10 bases unmatched. The CDR3 DNA is TGTGCCACCAGCAGGGCGGGGACAGGTCGTACCTATGGCTACACCTTC. This gives the protein CATSRAGTGRTYGYTF.

V and J are TRBV5-1 and TRBJ1-5; no clear D gene. V lost 4 bases and J lost 1, with 9 bases in between. CDR1 SGHRS and CDR2 YFSETQ come from the germline V gene. The CDR3 has 14 residues. CDR3 region: CASSPLGSNQPQHF. CDR3 nucleotides: TGCGCCAGCAGCCCCTTGGGGAGCAATCAGCCCCAGCATTTT.

The chain has TRBV19 and TRBJ1-3; no clear D gene. The CDR3 is 16 amino acids. Looked up from germline, CDR1 is LNHDA and CDR2 is SQIVND (reference sequence). V lost 5 bases and J 0 bases, leaving 14 bases between the germline ends. The CDR3 loop reads CASSSQPGHSGNTIYF. The CDR3 nucleotides are TGTGCCAGTAGTTCCCAACCGGGCCACTCTGGAAACACCATATATTTT.

The chain links TRBV2 to TRBJ1-5; 12 bases fit TRBD1. Germline V CDR1 and CDR2: SNHLY, FYNNEI. The CDR3 sequence is 16 residues long. V was clipped by 6 bases and J by 4 bases; unmatched bases: 7. CDR3 sequence (DNA): TGTGCCAGCAGGACCGGGACAGGGGGCGGGAATCAGCCCCAGCATTTT. This sequence encodes CASRTGTGGGNQPQHF.

The chain joins TRBV9 to TRBJ1-3, with D unresolved. This CDR3 contains 14 residues. The V gene's germline CDR1 is SGDLS and CDR2 YYNGEE. V was clipped by 0 bases and J by 1 base, with 5 bases between them. In nucleotides, the CDR3 is TGTGCCAGCAGCGTAGCAGGATCTGGAAACACCATATATTTT. The encoded protein is CASSVAGSGNTIYF.

The chain has TRBV6-1 and TRBJ1-1; weak D call: TRBD1 (6 bases). The germline V gene has CDR1 MNHNS and CDR2 SASEGT. V lost 3 bases and J 4 bases, leaving 12 bases between the germline ends. The CDR3 has 14 residues. CDR3 nucleotides: TGTGCCAGCAGTGATGATACAGGGTCCACTGAAGCTTTCTTT. It translates to CASSDDTGSTEAFF.

V is TRBV21-1 and J is TRBJ1-1. TRBV21-1 corresponds to a pseudogene. The CDR3 covers 15 residues. This chain's CDR3 is CASSATMGMNTEAFF. The DNA for the CDR3 is TGTGCCAGCAGTGCCACTATGGGAATGAACACTGAAGCTTTCTTT.